This is a list of T cell receptor beta chains from one sample in a study of blood T cell repertoires in COVID-19. TCRdb keeps only in-frame clones here, not all; method: immunoSEQ multiplex PCR. The table lists about 320,000 clones, 89% of them singletons. The sample consisted of PBMCs or T cells enriched from blood (not recorded which). The receptors were gathered from a man between 60 and 75 years old who had recovered from COVID-19. Both conserved end residues are part of each CDR3. Fields, in order: V gene, clone size, D gene, J gene, CDR3 DNA, CDR3 protein. The D gene is left open where the match is weak. Clone sizes are given selectively: once, few, many, or a class where the clone is expanded.

TRBV7-9,NA,TRBD1,TRBJ1-4,TGTGCCAGCGGGGGACAGCTTACTAATGAAAAACTGTTTTTT,CASGGQLTNEKLFF
TRBV12-3/TRBV12-4,NA,NA,TRBJ1-2,TGTGCCAGCAGTTTCGCCAGGGACTATGGCTACACCTTC,CASSFARDYGYTF
TRBV11-3,NA,NA,TRBJ2-1,TGTGCCAGCAGCGCGGGACAGTACAATGAGCAGTTCTTC,CASSAGQYNEQFF
TRBV27,NA,NA,TRBJ2-5,TGTGCCAGCAGCCCGAACCCGAGGAGGGAGACCCAGTACTTC,CASSPNPRRETQYF
TRBV5-1,NA,NA,TRBJ2-5,TGCGCCAGCAGCCTCGACAGGTTCCAAGAGACCCAGTACTTC,CASSLDRFQETQYF
TRBV7-2,NA,TRBD2,TRBJ2-4,TGTGCCAGCAGCTTAGCCAGCGGGAGCAACATTCAGTACTTC,CASSLASGSNIQYF
TRBV18,NA,TRBD1,TRBJ2-7,TGTGCCAGCTCACCGGGGGGACAGGTGCACTACGAGCAGTACTTC,CASSPGGQVHYEQYF
TRBV6-4,NA,NA,TRBJ2-3,TGTGCCAGCAGTGACACAGGGTTAGCCTTAGGGGGAGATACGCAGTATTTT,CASSDTGLALGGDTQYF
TRBV7-2,NA,NA,TRBJ2-1,TGTGCCAGCAGCTTGGAGTTACTTCCTAATGAGCAGTTCTTC,CASSLELLPNEQFF
TRBV3-1/TRBV3-2,NA,TRBD2,TRBJ2-1,TGTGCCAGCAGAGAGACCGGGACTAGCGCATACAATGAGCAGTTCTTC,CASRETGTSAYNEQFF
TRBV28,NA,NA,TRBJ1-1,TGTGCCAGCAGTTTGGGGCAGAACACTGAAGCTTTCTTT,CASSLGQNTEAFF
TRBV19,NA,TRBD1,TRBJ1-6,TGTGCCAGTAGCCAGGACAGGGGAAGTTCACCCCTCCACTTT,CASSQDRGSSPLHF
TRBV27,once,NA,TRBJ2-2,TGTGCCAGCAGTATTCTTCTAGCATCCGGGGAGCTGTTTTTT,CASSILLASGELFF
TRBV6-2/TRBV6-3,few,NA,TRBJ2-1,TGTGCCAGCAGTTCGGTCTACAATGAGCAGTTCTTC,CASSSVYNEQFF
TRBV6-5,NA,TRBD1,TRBJ2-1,TGTGCCAGCAGTTACAAGGGGGCAAGGTACAATGAGCAGTTCTTC,CASSYKGARYNEQFF
TRBV28,NA,NA,TRBJ2-2,TGTACATCCAGGGGGGCGAACACCGGGGAGCTGTTTTTT,CTSRGANTGELFF
TRBV5-1,NA,TRBD2,TRBJ2-1,TGCGCCAGCGGGGGACTAGCGGGAGTCAATGAGCAGTTCTTC,CASGGLAGVNEQFF
TRBV7-3,NA,TRBD2,TRBJ2-7,TGTGCCAGCAGCACGACTAGCGGGTCCTACGAGCAGTACTTC,CASSTTSGSYEQYF
TRBV3-1/TRBV3-2,NA,NA,TRBJ2-6,TGTGCCAGCAGCGACAGGTCTTCCCCCCCTGGGGCCAACGTCCTGACTTTC,CASSDRSSPPGANVLTF
TRBV28,once,NA,TRBJ2-2,TGTGCCAGCAGTTTAGTGGGACTGGTACCCGGGGAGCTGTTTTTT,CASSLVGLVPGELFF
TRBV7-2,NA,TRBD1,TRBJ1-4,TGTGCCAGCAGCTTAGTGGCAGGGGGCGGAGAAAAACTGTTTTTT,CASSLVAGGGEKLFF
TRBV29-1,NA,TRBD1,TRBJ2-7,TGCAGCGTAGCCGGGACAGAATACGAGCAGTACTTC,CSVAGTEYEQYF
TRBV2,once,NA,TRBJ2-7,TGTGCCAGCAGTGCAGGTCGGGGGACCTACGAGCAGTACTTC,CASSAGRGTYEQYF